The 11 T cell receptor beta chains below were found in one sample sequenced in a study of T-cell memory formation after mild COVID-19. A single record per CDR3 protein comes from TCRdb applying MiXCR to the 5' RACE reads. In the table there are 400,000 or so distinct CDR3 sequences, 20% of which are singletons. Sample: PBMCs or a T cell subset sorted from them (not recorded which). The receptors here all came from an adult woman who had mild COVID-19 (a few samples of this study predate the infection). Cell type and time point are not known.

The chain joins TRBV29-1 to TRBJ1-2; TRBD1 matches 8 bases. After removal of 7 bases from V and 4 bases from J, the junction contained 8 bases not matched to a gene. Germline V CDR1 and CDR2: SQVTM, ANQGSEA. CDR3 length: 13 residues. DNA for the CDR3: TGCAGCGCCTTGGACAGGGTGGTCTATGGCTACACCTTC. Translating it yields CSALDRVVYGYTF.

The DNA for the CDR3 is TGTGCCAGCAGCTTGGCGGCAGCACCCCTCCACTTT. Translation gives CASSLAAAPLHF. The chain is built from TRBV5-6 and TRBJ1-6; no clear D gene. CDR3 length: 12 amino acids. Germline loops: CDR1 SGHDT, CDR2 YYEEEE. Trimming took off 0 bases at V and 11 bases at J, with 6 bases between the two ends. The complete variable domain, with remaining parts taken from reference TRBV5-6 and TRBJ1-6, reads DAGVTQSPTHLIKTRGQQVTLRCSPKSGHDTVSWYQQALGQGPQFIFQYYEEEERQRGNFPDRFSGHQFPNYSSELNVNALLLGDSALYLCASSLAAAPLHFGNGTRLTVT.

In its sample, this clonotype was seen a few times. This sequence joins TRBV15 and TRBJ2-7; TRBD1 aligns across 8 bases. The junction had 2 bases not matched to a gene; V was cut back by 3 bases and J by 1 base. CDR3 length: 14 residues. CDR1 LNHNV and CDR2 YYDKDF come from the germline V gene (reference sequence). In DNA form, the CDR3 reads TGTGCCACCAGCAGGGACAGGGAATCCTACGAGCAGTACTTC. Protein product: CATSRDRESYEQYF. The variable domain in full, with the rest retrieved from reference TRBV15 and TRBJ2-7, is DAMVIQNPRYQVTQFGKPVTLSCSQTLNHNVMYWYQQKSSQAPKLLFHYYDKDFNNEADTPDNFQSRRPNTSFCFLDIRSPGLGDTAMYLCATSRDRESYEQYFGPGTRLTVT.

This clonotype occurred a few times. The chain uses TRBV27 and TRBJ1-6, with 8 bases that match TRBD1. Trimming cost V 3 bases and J 5 bases; bases outside gene matches: 3. Germline V gene data show CDR1 as MNHEY and CDR2 as SMNVEV (reference sequence). There are 15 residues in the CDR3. The CDR3 loop is CASSFWTGNNSPLHF. In DNA, the CDR3 is TGTGCCAGCAGTTTCTGGACAGGGAATAATTCACCCCTCCACTTT.

Comments on this clonotype: At one end the junction does not follow the germline gene, possibly because of a read error. The gene calls are TRBV18 and TRBJ2-2, with a tentative D call TRBD2 (5 bases). The CDR3 sequence is 13 residues long. Germline V gene sequence: CDR1 KGHSH, CDR2 LQKENI. The DNA for the CDR3 is TGTGCCAGATCACCGGGGAGCACCGGGGAGCTGTTTTTT. It encodes CARSPGSTGELFF. The entire variable domain, with the rest obtained from reference TRBV18 and TRBJ2-2, is as follows: NAGVMQNPRHLVRRRGQEARLRCSPMKGHSHVYWYRQLPEEGLKFMVYLQKENIIDESGMPKERFSAEFPKEGPSILRIQQVVRGDSAAYFCARSPGSTGELFFGEGSRLTVL.

This chain connects TRBV5-6 to TRBJ2-5, with unresolved D. The CDR3 runs 14 residues. CDR1 and CDR2 (germline): SGHDT, YYEEEE. Trimming took 0 bases from V and 3 from J, leaving 9 bases between them. Here the CDR3 DNA reads TGTGCCAGCAGCTTGGGGATTGTGGAAGAGACCCAGTACTTC. This encodes CASSLGIVEETQYF.

The genes are TRBV12-3 or TRBV12-4 and TRBJ2-6, with D unresolved. There are 14 residues in the CDR3. V lost 3 bases to trimming and J lost 4 bases, with 7 bases between them. The CDR3 region is CASSFRPGANVLTF. The CDR3 DNA reads as TGTGCCAGCAGTTTTCGCCCCGGGGCCAACGTCCTGACTTTC.

The sample holds a few counts of this clonotype. The rearrangement joins TRBV25-1 to TRBJ2-1, with 8 bases matching TRBD2. The germline gives CDR1 MGHDK, CDR2 SYGVNS. CDR3 length equals 15 residues. V gave up 3 bases and J gave up 5 bases; unmatched junction bases: 6. The CDR3 reads CASSESSGSDNEQFF. Here the CDR3 DNA reads TGTGCCAGCAGTGAGTCAAGCGGGAGCGACAATGAGCAGTTCTTC.

The chain has TRBV5-1 and TRBJ1-1, with 8 bases fitting TRBD1. Per germline, CDR1 SGHRS and CDR2 YFSETQ. The CDR3 is 16 residues long. The junction had 10 bases not matched to a gene; V was cut back by 1 base and J by 5 bases. The CDR3 DNA sequence: TGCGCCAGCAGCTTGACCCACAGGGGGGTAGGGACTGAAGCTTTCTTT. As protein: CASSLTHRGVGTEAFF.

The sample holds a few counts of this clonotype. The rearrangement uses TRBV12-5 and TRBJ2-4; 9 bases are a match to TRBD1. Germline V gives CDR1 LGHNT, CDR2 FRNRAP. Trimming at V came to 7 bases and at J to 6 bases, leaving 10 bases not matched to a gene. The CDR3 consists of 15 residues. CDR3 in amino acids: CASASQGTGRNIQYF. CDR3 bases: TGTGCTAGTGCCTCCCAAGGGACAGGGCGAAACATTCAGTACTTC. Looking up the rest from reference TRBV12-5 and TRBJ2-4 gives the full variable domain: DARVTQTPRHKVTEMGQEVTMRCQPILGHNTVFWYRQTMMQGLELLAYFRNRAPLDDSGMPKDRFSAEMPDATLATLKIQPSEPRDSAVYFCASASQGTGRNIQYFGAGTRLSVL.

The chain joins TRBV18 to TRBJ2-7; unclear D gene. The germline V and J ends were trimmed by 0 bases and 3 bases, with 12 bases remaining between them. The CDR3 is made up of 15 amino acids. Germline CDR1 and CDR2: KGHSH and LQKENI. CDR3 sequence (DNA): TGTGCCAGCTCACCACCGGGTGTAGAGCGCTACGAGCAGTACTTC. Translating it yields CASSPPGVERYEQYF.